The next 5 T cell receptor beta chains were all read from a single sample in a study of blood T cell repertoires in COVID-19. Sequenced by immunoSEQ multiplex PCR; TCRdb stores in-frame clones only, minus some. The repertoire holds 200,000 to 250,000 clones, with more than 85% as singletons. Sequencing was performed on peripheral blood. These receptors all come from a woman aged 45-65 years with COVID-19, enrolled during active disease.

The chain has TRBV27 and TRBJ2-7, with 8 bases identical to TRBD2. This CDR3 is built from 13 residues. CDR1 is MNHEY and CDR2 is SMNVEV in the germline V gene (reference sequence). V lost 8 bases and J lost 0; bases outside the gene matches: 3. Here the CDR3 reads CASGGGSSYEQYF. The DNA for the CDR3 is TGTGCCAGCGGCGGGGGGTCCTCCTACGAGCAGTACTTC.

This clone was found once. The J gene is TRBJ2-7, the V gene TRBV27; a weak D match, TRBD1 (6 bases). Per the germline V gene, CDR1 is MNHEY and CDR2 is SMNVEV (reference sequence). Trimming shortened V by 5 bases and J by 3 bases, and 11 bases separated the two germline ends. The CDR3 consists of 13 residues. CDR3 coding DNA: TGTGCCAGCAGTATGGGACAAGACTACGAGCAGTACTTC. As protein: CASSMGQDYEQYF.

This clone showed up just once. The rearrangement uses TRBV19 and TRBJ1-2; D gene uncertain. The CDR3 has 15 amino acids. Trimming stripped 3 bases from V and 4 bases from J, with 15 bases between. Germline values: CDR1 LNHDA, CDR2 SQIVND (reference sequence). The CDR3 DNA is TGTGCCAGTAGTATGAGAGGCGAGGGCGTCTATGGCTACACCTTC. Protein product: CASSMRGEGVYGYTF.

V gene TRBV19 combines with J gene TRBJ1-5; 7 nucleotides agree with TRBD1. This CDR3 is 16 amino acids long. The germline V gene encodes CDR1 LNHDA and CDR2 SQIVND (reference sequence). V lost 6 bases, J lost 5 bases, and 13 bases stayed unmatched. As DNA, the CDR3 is TGTGCCAGTAGGAATTCCCGGACAGGACGGTATCAGCCCCAGCATTTT. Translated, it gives CASRNSRTGRYQPQHF.

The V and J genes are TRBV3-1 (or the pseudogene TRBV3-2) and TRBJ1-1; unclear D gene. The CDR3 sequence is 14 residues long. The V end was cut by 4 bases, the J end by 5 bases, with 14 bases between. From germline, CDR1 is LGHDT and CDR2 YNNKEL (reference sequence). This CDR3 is CASSRRGVRTEAFF. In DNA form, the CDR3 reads TGTGCCAGCAGCCGACGCGGGGTTAGGACTGAAGCTTTCTTT.